This T cell receptor beta chain was observed in a study of control samples from healthy donors and cancer patients. TCRdb's table, derived via immunoSEQ multiplex PCR, lists solely in-frame clones and lacks some. The table records some 13,000 clones, about 76% of them present only once. Germline V CDR1 and CDR2: SEHNR, FQNEAQ (reference sequence). The CDR3 sequence is 12 residues long. Trimming shortened V by 1 base and J by 10 bases, and 10 bases separated the two germline ends. The TCR comes from a male donor with melanoma. The sample comprised formalin-fixed, paraffin-embedded tissue. This chain uses TRBV7-9 with TRBJ1-1; D is undetermined. The CDR3 DNA is TGTGCCAGCAGCTTAGGAAGAGGAACAGCTTTCTTT. Translating it yields CASSLGRGTAFF.